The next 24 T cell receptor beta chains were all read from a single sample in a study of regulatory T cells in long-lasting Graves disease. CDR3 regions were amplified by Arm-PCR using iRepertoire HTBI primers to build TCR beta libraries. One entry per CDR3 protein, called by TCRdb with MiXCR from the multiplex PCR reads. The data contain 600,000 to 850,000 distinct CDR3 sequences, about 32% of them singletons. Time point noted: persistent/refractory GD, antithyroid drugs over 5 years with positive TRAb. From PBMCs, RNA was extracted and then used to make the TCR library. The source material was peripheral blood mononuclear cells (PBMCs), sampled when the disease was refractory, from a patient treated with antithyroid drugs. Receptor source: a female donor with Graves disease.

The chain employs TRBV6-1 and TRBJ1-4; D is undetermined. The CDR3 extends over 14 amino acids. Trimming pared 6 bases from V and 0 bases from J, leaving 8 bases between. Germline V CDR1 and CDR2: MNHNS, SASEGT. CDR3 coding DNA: TGTGCCAGCAGGCTGTATGCAACTAATGAAAAACTGTTTTTT. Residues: CASRLYATNEKLFF.

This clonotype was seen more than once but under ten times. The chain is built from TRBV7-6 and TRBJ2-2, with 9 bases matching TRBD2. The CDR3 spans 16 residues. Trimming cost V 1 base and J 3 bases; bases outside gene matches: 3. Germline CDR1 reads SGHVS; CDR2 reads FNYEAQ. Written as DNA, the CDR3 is TGTGCCAGCAGCTTAGTCGAGCGGGAGGACACCGGGGAGCTGTTTTTT. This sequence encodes CASSLVEREDTGELFF.

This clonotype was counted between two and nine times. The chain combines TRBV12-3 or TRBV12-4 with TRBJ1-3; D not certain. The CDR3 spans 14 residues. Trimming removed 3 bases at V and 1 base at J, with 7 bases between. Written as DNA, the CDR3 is TGTGCCAGCAGTTTGAGGCTTTCTGGAAACACCATATATTTT. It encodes CASSLRLSGNTIYF.

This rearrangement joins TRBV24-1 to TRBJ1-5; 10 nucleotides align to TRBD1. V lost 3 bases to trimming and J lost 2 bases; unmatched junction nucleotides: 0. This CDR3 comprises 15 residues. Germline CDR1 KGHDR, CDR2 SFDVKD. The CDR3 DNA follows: TGTGCCACCAGTGATGGGACAGGGGGCAATCAGCCCCAGCATTTT. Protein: CATSDGTGGNQPQHF.

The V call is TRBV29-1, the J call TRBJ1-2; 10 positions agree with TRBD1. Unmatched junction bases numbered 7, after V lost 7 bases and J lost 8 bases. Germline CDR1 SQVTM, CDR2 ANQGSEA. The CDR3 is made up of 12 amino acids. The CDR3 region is CSGTGTGEGYTF. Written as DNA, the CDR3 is TGCAGCGGCACCGGGACAGGGGAAGGCTACACCTTC.

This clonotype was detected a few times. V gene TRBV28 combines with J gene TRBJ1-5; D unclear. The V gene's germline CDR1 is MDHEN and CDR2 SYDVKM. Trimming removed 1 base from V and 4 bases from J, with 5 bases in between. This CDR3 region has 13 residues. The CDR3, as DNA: TGTGCCAGCAGTTTATTTCAAAATCAGCCCCAGCATTTT. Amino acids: CASSLFQNQPQHF.

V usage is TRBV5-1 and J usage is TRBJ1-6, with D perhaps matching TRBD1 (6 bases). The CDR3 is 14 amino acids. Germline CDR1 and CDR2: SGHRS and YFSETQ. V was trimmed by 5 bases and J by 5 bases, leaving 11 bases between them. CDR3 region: CASSPGANNSPLHF. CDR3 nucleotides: TGCGCCAGCAGTCCGGGGGCGAATAATTCACCCCTCCACTTT.

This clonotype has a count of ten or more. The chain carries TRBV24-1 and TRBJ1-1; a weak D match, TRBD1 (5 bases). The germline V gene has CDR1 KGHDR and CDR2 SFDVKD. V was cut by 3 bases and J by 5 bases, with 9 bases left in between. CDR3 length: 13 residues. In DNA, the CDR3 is TGTGCCACCAGTGATGACTCAGGGACTGAAGCTTTCTTT. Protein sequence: CATSDDSGTEAFF.

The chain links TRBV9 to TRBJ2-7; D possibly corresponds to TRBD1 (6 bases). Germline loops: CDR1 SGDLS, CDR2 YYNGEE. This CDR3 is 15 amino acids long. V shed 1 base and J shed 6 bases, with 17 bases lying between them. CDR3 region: CASSVLGTRASEQYF. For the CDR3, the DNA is TGTGCCAGCAGCGTACTCGGGACACGGGCTTCCGAGCAGTACTTC.

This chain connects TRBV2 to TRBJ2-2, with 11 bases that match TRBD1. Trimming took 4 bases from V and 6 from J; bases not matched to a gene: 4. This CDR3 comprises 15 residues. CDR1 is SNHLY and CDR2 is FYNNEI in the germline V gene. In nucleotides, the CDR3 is TGTGCCAGCAGTGCTCGGACAGGGGGCGCCGGGGAGCTGTTTTTT. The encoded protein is CASSARTGGAGELFF. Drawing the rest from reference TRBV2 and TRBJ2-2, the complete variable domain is EPEVTQTPSHQVTQMGQEVILRCVPISNHLYFYWYRQILGQKVEFLVSFYNNEISEKSEIFDDQFSVERPDGSNFTLKIRSTKLEDSAMYFCASSARTGGAGELFFGEGSRLTVL.

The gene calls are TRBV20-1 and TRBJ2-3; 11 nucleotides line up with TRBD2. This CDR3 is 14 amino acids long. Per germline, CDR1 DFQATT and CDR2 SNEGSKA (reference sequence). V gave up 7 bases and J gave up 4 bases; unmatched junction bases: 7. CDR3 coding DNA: TGCAGTGTAACCGGGACTAGCGGAGCAGATACGCAGTATTTT. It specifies CSVTGTSGADTQYF.

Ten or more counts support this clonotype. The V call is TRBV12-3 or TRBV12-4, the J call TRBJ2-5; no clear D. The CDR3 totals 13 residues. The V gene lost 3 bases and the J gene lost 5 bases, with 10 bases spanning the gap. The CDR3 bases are TGTGCCAGCAGTTTGGTCAGCAAGGAGACCCAGTACTTC. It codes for CASSLVSKETQYF.

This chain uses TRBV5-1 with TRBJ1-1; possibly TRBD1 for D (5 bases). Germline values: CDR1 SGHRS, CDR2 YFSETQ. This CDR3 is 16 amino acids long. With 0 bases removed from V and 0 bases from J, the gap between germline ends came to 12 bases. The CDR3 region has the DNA TGCGCCAGCAGCTTGGTTGGGGCGGCCCTGAACACTGAAGCTTTCTTT. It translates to CASSLVGAALNTEAFF.

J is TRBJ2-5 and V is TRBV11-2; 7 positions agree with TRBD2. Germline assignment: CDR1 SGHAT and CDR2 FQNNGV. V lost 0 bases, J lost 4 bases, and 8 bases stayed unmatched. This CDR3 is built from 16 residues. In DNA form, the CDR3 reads TGTGCCAGCAGCTTAGATCTGGGGGGGGGGAGAGAGACCCAGTACTTC. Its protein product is CASSLDLGGGRETQYF.

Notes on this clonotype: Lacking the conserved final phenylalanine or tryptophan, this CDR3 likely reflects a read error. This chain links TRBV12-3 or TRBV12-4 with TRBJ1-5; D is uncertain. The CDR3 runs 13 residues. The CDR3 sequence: CASSGGKNQPQHS. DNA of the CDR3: TGCGCCAGCAGTGGAGGAAAAAATCAGCCCCAGCATTCT.

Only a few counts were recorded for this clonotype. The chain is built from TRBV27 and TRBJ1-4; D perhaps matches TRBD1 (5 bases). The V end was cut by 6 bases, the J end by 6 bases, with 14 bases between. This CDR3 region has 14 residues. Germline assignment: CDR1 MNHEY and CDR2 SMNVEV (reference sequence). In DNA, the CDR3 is TGTGCCAGCAGCGTAGTGGGACGGGATGAAAAACTGTTTTTT. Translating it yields CASSVVGRDEKLFF.

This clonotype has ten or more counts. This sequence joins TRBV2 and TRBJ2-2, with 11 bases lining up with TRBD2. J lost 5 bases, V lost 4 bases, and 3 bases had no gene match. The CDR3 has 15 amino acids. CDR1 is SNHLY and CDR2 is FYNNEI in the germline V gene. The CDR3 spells CASSGLAGRTGELFF. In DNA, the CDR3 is TGTGCCAGCAGTGGACTAGCGGGACGAACCGGGGAGCTGTTTTTT.

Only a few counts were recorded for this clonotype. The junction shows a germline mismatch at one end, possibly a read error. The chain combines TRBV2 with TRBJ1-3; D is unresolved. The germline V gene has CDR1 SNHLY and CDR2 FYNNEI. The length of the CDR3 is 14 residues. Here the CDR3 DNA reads TGTGCCAGCAGTGAACGAGTCTCTGGGAACACCATATATTTT. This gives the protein CASSERVSGNTIYF.

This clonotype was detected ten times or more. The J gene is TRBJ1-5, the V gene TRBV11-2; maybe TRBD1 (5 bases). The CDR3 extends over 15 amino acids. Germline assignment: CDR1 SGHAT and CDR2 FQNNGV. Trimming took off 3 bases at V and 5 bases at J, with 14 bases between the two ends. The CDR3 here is CASSLAGRGDQPQHF. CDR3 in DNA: TGTGCCAGCAGCTTGGCCGGAAGGGGCGATCAGCCCCAGCATTTT.

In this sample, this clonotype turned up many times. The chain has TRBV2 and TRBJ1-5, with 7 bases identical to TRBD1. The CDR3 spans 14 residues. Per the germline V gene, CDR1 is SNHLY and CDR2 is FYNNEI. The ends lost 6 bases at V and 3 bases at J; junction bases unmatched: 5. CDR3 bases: TGTGCCAGCAGACCAGGACAGGCCAATCAGCCCCAGCATTTT. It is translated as CASRPGQANQPQHF.

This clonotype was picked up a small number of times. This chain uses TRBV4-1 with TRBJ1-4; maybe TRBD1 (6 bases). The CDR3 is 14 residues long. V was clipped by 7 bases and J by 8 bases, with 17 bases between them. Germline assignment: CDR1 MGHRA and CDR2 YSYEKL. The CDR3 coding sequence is TGCGCCAGCACCACCACAGGGTTGGGCGAAAAACTGTTTTTT. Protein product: CASTTTGLGEKLFF.

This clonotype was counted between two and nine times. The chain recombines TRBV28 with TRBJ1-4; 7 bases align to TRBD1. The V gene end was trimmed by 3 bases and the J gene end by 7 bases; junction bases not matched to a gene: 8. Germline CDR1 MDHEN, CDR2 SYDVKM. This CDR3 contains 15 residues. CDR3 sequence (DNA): TGTGCCAGCAGTTTCTTGAGGGGGCGAGCTGAAAAACTGTTTTTT. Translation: CASSFLRGRAEKLFF.

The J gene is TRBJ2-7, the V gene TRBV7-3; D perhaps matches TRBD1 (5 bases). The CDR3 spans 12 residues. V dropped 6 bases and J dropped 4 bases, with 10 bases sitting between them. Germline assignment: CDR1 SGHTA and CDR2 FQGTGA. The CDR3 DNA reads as TGTGCCAGCAGGAACCAGGGTTACGAGCAGTACTTC. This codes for CASRNQGYEQYF.

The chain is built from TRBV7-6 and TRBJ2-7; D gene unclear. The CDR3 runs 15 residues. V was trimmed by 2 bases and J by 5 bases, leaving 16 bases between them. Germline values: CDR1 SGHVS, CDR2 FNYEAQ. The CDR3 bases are TGTGCCAGCAGCTTAAAGGTTGGCAGGCCTAACGAGCAGTACTTC. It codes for CASSLKVGRPNEQYF.